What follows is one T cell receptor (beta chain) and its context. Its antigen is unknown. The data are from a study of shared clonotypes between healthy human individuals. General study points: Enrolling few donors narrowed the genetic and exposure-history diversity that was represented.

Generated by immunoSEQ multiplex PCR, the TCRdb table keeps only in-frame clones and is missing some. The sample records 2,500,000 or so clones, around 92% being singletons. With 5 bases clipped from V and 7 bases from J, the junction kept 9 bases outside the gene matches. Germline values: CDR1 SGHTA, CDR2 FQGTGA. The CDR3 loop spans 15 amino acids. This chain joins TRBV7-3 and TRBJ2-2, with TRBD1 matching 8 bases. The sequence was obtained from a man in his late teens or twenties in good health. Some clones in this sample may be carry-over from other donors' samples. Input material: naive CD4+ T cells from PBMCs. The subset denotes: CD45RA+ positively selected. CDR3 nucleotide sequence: TGTGCCAGCAGCCCAAGGACAGGGAATTTCGGGGAGCTGTTTTTT. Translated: CASSPRTGNFGELFF.